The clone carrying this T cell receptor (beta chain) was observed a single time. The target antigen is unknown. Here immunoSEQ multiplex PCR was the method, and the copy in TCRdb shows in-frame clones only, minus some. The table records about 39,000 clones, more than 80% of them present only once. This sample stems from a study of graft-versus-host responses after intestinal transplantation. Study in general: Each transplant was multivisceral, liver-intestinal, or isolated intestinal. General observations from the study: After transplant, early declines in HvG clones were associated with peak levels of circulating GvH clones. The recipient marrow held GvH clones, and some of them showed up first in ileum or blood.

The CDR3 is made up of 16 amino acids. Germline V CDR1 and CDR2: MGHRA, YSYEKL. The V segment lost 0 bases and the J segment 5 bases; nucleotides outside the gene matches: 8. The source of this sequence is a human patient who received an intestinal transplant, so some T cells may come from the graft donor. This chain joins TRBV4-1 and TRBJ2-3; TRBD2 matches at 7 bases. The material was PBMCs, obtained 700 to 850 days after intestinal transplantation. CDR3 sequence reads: CASSQEGAGRRDTQYF. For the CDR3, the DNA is TGCGCCAGCAGCCAAGAAGGAGCGGGGCGCCGAGATACGCAGTATTTT.